The clone carrying this T cell receptor (beta chain) was counted at least ten times. Its matching antigen is unknown. Each patient was aged 18 to 65 and had newly diagnosed hyperthyroidism of under 2 months' duration. Cells are PBMCs isolated from around 9.4 ml of fresh blood. This record comes from a study of T cells in Graves' hyperthyroidism and ophthalmopathy. Study-level findings and limits: Stable hyperthyroidism was separated from ophthalmopathy by a model based on 13 V-J features. Ophthalmopathy was predicted by the model a median of 6.5 months ahead of onset.

The V and J ends lost 0 bases and 10 bases, in that order; junction bases with no gene match: 10. The V gene's germline CDR1 is DFQATT and CDR2 SNEGSKA (reference sequence). The CDR3 consists of 16 residues. The investigators amplified TCR beta CDR3 regions from RNA transcripts. RT-PCR in the first round (using the HTBI primer set) targeted the TCR CDR3. TCRdb reprocessed the multiplex PCR reads via MiXCR and lists one record per CDR3 protein. Counted here are over 650,000 distinct CDR3 sequences, about 16% occurring once; the ten biggest clones make up around 7.7%. The origin of this receptor is a man aged 18 to 29 with Graves' hyperthyroidism. The chain carries TRBV20-1 and TRBJ2-1; 12 bases are a match to TRBD2. The specimen sequenced was blood. This chain's CDR3 is CSARDPRGLAGREQFF. CDR3 DNA: TGCAGTGCTAGAGACCCCCGAGGACTAGCGGGAAGGGAGCAGTTCTTC.